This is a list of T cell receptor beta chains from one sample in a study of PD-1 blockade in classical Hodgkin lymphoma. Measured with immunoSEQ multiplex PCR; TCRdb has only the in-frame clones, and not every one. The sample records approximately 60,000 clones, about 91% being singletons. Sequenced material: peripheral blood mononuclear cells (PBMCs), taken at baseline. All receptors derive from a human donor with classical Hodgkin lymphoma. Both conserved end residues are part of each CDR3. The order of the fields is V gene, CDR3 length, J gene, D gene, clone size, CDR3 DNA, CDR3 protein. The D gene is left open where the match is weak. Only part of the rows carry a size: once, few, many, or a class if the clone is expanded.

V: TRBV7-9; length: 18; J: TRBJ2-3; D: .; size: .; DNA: TGTGCCAGCAACCGGAAAGGAGTAGCACTGAGTAGCACAGATACGCAGTATTTT; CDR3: CASNRKGVALSSTDTQYF
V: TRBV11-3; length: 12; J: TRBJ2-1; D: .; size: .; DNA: TGTGCCAGCAGCTTTCTGGAGGGTGAGCAGTTCTTC; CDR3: CASSFLEGEQFF
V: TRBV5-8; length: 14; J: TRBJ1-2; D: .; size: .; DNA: TGTGCCAGCAGCTTTACAGGAAACCTATATGGCTACACCTTC; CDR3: CASSFTGNLYGYTF
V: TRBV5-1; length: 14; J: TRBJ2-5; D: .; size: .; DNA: TGCGCCAGCAGCTGGTCCGGGGGCCGTGAGACCCAGTACTTC; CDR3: CASSWSGGRETQYF
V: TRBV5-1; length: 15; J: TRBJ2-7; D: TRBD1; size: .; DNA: TGCGCCAGCAGCCCGGGACAGGGGATATCCTACGAGCAGTACTTC; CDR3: CASSPGQGISYEQYF
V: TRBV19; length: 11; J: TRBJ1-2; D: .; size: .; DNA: TGTGCCACCTACTCCGGAGATGGCTACACCTTC; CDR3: CATYSGDGYTF
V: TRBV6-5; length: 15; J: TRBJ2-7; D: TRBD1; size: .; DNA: TGTGCCAGCAGTTCCCGACAGGGGCTCTCCTACGAGCAGTACTTC; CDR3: CASSSRQGLSYEQYF
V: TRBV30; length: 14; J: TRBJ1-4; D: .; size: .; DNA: TGTGCCTGGGAAATCGGGCCCCATAATGAAAAACTGTTTTTT; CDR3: CAWEIGPHNEKLFF
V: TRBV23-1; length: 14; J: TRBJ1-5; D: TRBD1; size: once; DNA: TGCGCCAGAGAAACAGGGGCCCAAAATCAGCCCCAGCATTTT; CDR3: CARETGAQNQPQHF
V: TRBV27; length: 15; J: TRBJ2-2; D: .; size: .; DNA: TGTGCCAGCAGTTTATTACAGGGTGGCACCGGGGAGCTGTTTTTT; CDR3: CASSLLQGGTGELFF
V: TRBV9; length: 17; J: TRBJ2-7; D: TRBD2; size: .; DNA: TGTGCCAGCAGCCAAGGACTAGCGGGGGGTCCGCCCTACGAGCAGTACTTC; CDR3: CASSQGLAGGPPYEQYF
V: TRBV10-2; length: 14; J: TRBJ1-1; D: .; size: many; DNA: TGCGCCAGCAGGGGGCACAGGGATGGCACTGAAGCTTTCTTT; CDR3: CASRGHRDGTEAFF
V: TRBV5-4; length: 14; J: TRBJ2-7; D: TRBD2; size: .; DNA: TGTGCCAGCAGCCCCGCGGGGGGGCGGTACGAGCAGTACTTC; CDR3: CASSPAGGRYEQYF
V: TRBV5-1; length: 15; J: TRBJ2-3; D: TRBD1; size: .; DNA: TGCGCCAGCAGCTTGGTGGACAGGAGCACAGATACGCAGTATTTT; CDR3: CASSLVDRSTDTQYF
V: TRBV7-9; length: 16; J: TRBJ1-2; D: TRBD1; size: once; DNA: TGTGCCAGCAGCTTTCGGACAGGGGCTGGCGGCTATGGCTACACCTTC; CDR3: CASSFRTGAGGYGYTF
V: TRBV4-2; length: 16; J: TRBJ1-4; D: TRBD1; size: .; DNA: TGTGCCAGCAGCCAAGATCCCGGGACAGTTAATGAAAAACTGTTTTTT; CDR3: CASSQDPGTVNEKLFF
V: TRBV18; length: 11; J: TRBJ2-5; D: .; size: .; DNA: TGTGCCAGCTCACCATACGAGACCCAGTACTTC; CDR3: CASSPYETQYF
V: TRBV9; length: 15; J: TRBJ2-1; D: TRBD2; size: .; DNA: TGTGCCAGCAGCTTCCGGGGGGAGGTGGGTAATGAGCAGTTCTTC; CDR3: CASSFRGEVGNEQFF
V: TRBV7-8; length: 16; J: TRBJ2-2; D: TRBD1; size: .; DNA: TGTGCCAGCAGCCGGGACAGGGTGGTACCCCCCGGGGAGCTGTTTTTT; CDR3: CASSRDRVVPPGELFF
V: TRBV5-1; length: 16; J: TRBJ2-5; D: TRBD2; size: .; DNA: TGCGCCAGCAGCTACTCAGGACTAGCGATAGAAGAGACCCAGTACTTC; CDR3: CASSYSGLAIEETQYF
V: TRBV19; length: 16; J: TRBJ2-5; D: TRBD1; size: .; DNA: TGTGCCAGTAGCCATATACAGGGGGCAAGAGGAGAGACCCAGTACTTC; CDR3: CASSHIQGARGETQYF
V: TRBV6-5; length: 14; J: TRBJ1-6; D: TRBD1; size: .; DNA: TGTGCCAGCAGTTACGGGACAGCGAATTCACCCCTCCACTTT; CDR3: CASSYGTANSPLHF
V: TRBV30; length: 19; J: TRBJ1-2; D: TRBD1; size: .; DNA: TGTGCCTGGAGTAGATTGTGGGGGACAGGGGGCGTCGGAGCCAATGGCTACACCTTC; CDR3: CAWSRLWGTGGVGANGYTF
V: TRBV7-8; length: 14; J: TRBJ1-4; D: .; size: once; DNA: TGTGCCAGCAGCTTAGGGGAGACTCGTGAAAAACTGTTTTTT; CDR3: CASSLGETREKLFF
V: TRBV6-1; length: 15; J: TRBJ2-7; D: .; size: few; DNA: TGTGCCAGCAGTGAAGCGCATGGACAGACCTACGAGCAGTACTTC; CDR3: CASSEAHGQTYEQYF
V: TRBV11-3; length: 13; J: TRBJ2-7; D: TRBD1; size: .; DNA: TGTGCCAGCACCCGTGACAGGGCCTACGAGCAGTACTTC; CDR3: CASTRDRAYEQYF
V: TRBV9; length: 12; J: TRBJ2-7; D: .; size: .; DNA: TGTGCCAGCAGCGGGGTAGCTCACGAGCAGTACTTC; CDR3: CASSGVAHEQYF
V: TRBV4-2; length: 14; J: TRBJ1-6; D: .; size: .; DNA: TGTGCCAGCAGCCAAGATCCTACCGAGCAGCCCCTCCACTTT; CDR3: CASSQDPTEQPLHF
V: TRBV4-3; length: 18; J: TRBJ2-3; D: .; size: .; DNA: TGCGCCAGCAGCCAAGATCGCCCGACTAGTTTCGTCACAGATACGCAGTATTTT; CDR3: CASSQDRPTSFVTDTQYF
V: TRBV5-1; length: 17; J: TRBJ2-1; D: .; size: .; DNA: TGCGCCAGCAGCATCGCCGCCGGCTTAGAACCCCACAATGAGCAGTTCTTC; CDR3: CASSIAAGLEPHNEQFF
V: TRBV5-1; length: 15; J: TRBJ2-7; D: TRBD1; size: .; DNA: TGCGCCAGCAGCTTGGCACAGGGGGCGTACTACGAGCAGTACTTC; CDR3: CASSLAQGAYYEQYF
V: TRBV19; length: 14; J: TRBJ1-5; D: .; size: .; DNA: TGTGCCAGTAGTACTCGACAGAACAATCAGCCCCAGCATTTT; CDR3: CASSTRQNNQPQHF
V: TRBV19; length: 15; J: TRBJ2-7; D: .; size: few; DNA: TGTGCCAGTAGTATCGGCTCTGGCAGGGAAGTCGGGGAGTACTTC; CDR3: CASSIGSGREVGEYF
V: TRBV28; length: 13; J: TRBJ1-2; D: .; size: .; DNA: TGTGCCAGCAGTTCCTCCAGGGTGAGGGGCTACACCTTC; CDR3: CASSSSRVRGYTF
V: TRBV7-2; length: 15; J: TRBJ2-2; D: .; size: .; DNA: TGTGCCAGCAGCTTAACGGGTGGCGACACCGGGGAGCTGTTTTTT; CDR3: CASSLTGGDTGELFF
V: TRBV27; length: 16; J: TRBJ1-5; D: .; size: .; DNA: TGTGCCAGCAGGGCAAGGGGGACTGTGGGCAATCAGCCCCAGCATTTT; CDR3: CASRARGTVGNQPQHF
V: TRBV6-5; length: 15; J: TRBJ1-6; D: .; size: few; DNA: TGTGCCAGCAGTTACTCAGGGCAGACCAATTCACCCCTCCACTTT; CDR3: CASSYSGQTNSPLHF